This entry concerns a single T cell receptor (beta chain). Its antigen is not known. The time point denotes: cycle 4 day 1 (C4D1), after less than 7 weeks of nivolumab. The patients all showed relapse after autologous stem cell transplantation, while their brentuximab vedotin exposure varied. Thawed PBMCs yielded CD4+ T cells through magnetic negative selection. Here immunoSEQ multiplex PCR was the method, and the copy in TCRdb shows in-frame clones only, minus some. The sample lists about 30,000 clones; about 88% were seen once. This record comes from a study of PD-1 blockade in classical Hodgkin lymphoma. Study findings and constraints: Healthy donors reportedly exceeded newly diagnosed patients in baseline TCR diversity.

Here the sequenced sample was CD4+ T cells from blood, taken before the fourth cycle of nivolumab. The sequence was obtained from a human donor with classical Hodgkin lymphoma.

The CDR3 DNA follows: TGCAGTGCTACCAGGGCCTACGAGCAGTACTTC. It yields the protein CSATRAYEQYF. The rearrangement links TRBV20-1 to TRBJ2-7; D may be TRBD1 (5 bases). V lost 4 bases and J lost 2, with 6 bases in between. Germline V gene lookup returns CDR1 DFQATT and CDR2 SNEGSKA (reference sequence). CDR3 length: 11 residues.